This is a list of T cell receptor beta chains from one sample in a study of CD8 T cells in ankylosing spondylitis. Each CDR3 protein is one row after TCRdb ran MiXCR on the 5' RACE reads. The sample has some 450,000 distinct CDR3 sequences, under 20% seen once. Sequencing was carried out using blood, either unsorted or a sorted T cell fraction (not recorded which). These receptors were obtained from a male donor with ankylosing spondylitis. CDR3s include the opening cysteine and the closing phenylalanine or tryptophan. The D gene is left open where the match is weak. Clone size, where shown, is once, few, many, or a class for clones that have expanded.

TRBV19,TRBJ1-5,14,.,.,CASSTRQSNQPQHF,TGTGCCAGTAGTACCCGACAGTCCAATCAGCCCCAGCATTTT
TRBV20-1,TRBJ2-1,14,.,.,CSAREGGGEREQFF,TGCAGTGCTAGGGAGGGGGGGGGAGAAAGGGAGCAGTTCTTC
TRBV29-1,TRBJ1-1,13,.,TRBD1,CSVYRGGNTEAFF,TGCAGCGTCTACAGGGGTGGTAACACTGAAGCTTTCTTT
TRBV30,TRBJ2-1,15,few,TRBD1,CAWARGQGARNEQFF,TGTGCCTGGGCGCGGGGACAGGGGGCGCGAAATGAGCAGTTCTTC
TRBV2,TRBJ2-2,14,few,.,CASSGQLRTGELFF,TGTGCCAGCAGTGGACAGCTGAGGACCGGGGAGCTGTTTTTT
TRBV4-1,TRBJ1-5,14,.,.,CASSQGQALQPQHF,TGCGCCAGCAGCCAGGGCCAGGCTTTACAGCCCCAGCATTTT
TRBV10-3,TRBJ2-7,13,.,.,CAISPQGLDEQYF,TGTGCCATCAGCCCCCAAGGTTTGGACGAGCAGTACTTC
TRBV20-1,TRBJ2-1,15,.,TRBD2,CSARAPGLANNEQFF,TGCAGTGCTAGAGCCCCGGGACTAGCCAACAATGAGCAGTTCTTC
TRBV20-1,TRBJ2-7,12,few,TRBD1,CSATDRGYEQYF,TGCAGTGCTACGGACAGGGGCTACGAGCAGTACTTC
TRBV9,TRBJ2-3,15,.,.,CASSNRGLGVDTQYF,TGTGCCAGCAGCAACAGGGGACTAGGGGTAGATACGCAGTATTTT
TRBV7-3,TRBJ2-2,15,many,TRBD1,CASSFTGGNTGELFF,TGTGCCAGCAGCTTTACAGGGGGCAACACCGGGGAGCTGTTTTTT
TRBV7-9,TRBJ2-1,16,.,TRBD2,CASSPMGGPSYNEQFF,TGTGCCAGCAGCCCTATGGGAGGGCCCTCCTACAATGAGCAGTTCTTC
TRBV3-1,TRBJ2-2,15,few,.,CASSQGGRDTGELFF,TGTGCCAGCAGCCAAGGGGGCAGGGACACCGGGGAGCTGTTTTTT
TRBV4-3,TRBJ2-2,14,few,.,CASSQKVNTGELFF,TGCGCCAGCAGCCAAAAAGTAAACACCGGGGAGCTGTTTTTT
TRBV28,TRBJ2-3,18,few,.,CASSSRRGLRTGGDTQYF,TGTGCCAGCAGTTCCCGTAGAGGACTACGAACTGGGGGAGATACGCAGTATTTT
TRBV5-1,TRBJ2-2,16,few,.,CASSLGHGGGSGELFF,TGCGCCAGCAGCTTGGGACACGGCGGTGGATCCGGGGAGCTGTTTTTT
TRBV7-6,TRBJ2-7,15,few,TRBD2,CASSLGSGLIAEQYF,TGTGCCAGCAGCTTAGGTAGCGGGCTAATTGCCGAGCAGTACTTC
TRBV5-1,TRBJ2-7,15,.,.,CASSLGQGIGYEQYF,TGCGCCAGCAGCTTGGGGCAGGGAATCGGGTACGAGCAGTACTTC
TRBV19,TRBJ1-2,14,few,.,CASRYESYTYGYTF,TGTGCCAGTAGATATGAATCCTACACCTATGGCTACACCTTC
TRBV5-1,TRBJ1-1,13,many,.,CASSLSVDTEAFF,TGCGCCAGCAGCTTGTCAGTAGACACTGAAGCTTTCTTT
TRBV18,TRBJ2-7,13,.,.,CASSPLKPYEQYF,TGTGCCAGCTCACCACTGAAGCCCTACGAGCAGTACTTC
TRBV15,TRBJ2-1,15,few,.,CATSRGGEAYNEQFF,TGTGCCACCAGCAGAGGAGGGGAGGCCTACAATGAGCAGTTCTTC
TRBV5-1,TRBJ2-1,15,few,TRBD2,CASSLAAGLANEQFF,TGCGCCAGCAGCTTGGCCGCGGGACTAGCCAATGAGCAGTTCTTC
TRBV7-2,TRBJ2-2,15,once,TRBD2,CASPPGLGNTGELFF,TGTGCCAGCCCGCCGGGACTAGGGAACACCGGGGAGCTGTTTTTT
TRBV9,TRBJ1-6,17,.,.,CASSPSEELAYNSPLHF,TGTGCCAGCAGCCCTTCGGAGGAGTTAGCCTATAATTCACCCCTCCACTTT
TRBV6-5,TRBJ2-6,16,few,.,CASSYSRSSGANVLTF,TGTGCCAGCAGTTACTCTCGGTCATCTGGGGCCAACGTCCTGACTTTC